This record covers a single T cell receptor beta chain. This specimen comes from a study of control samples from healthy donors and cancer patients. V was cut by 4 bases and J by 8 bases, with 8 bases left in between. The CDR3 covers 11 residues. CDR1 and CDR2 (germline): ENHRY, SYGVKD. TCRdb's table, derived via immunoSEQ multiplex PCR, lists solely in-frame clones and lacks some. This sample has some 150,000 clones; about 90% occur once, and the top ten carry approximately 2.9%. The rearrangement uses TRBV10-3 and TRBJ1-1, with D perhaps TRBD1 (6 bases). The sample comprised blood. The TCR comes from a man under 40 in good health. The CDR3 sequence is CAISGGTEAFF. The CDR3, as DNA: TGTGCCATCAGTGGAGGGACAGAAGCTTTCTTT.